The next 25 T cell receptor beta chains were all read from a single sample in a study of blood T cell repertoires in COVID-19. Clones were read by immunoSEQ multiplex PCR, and TCRdb kept only the in-frame ones, dropping some. The sample yields under 90,000 clones, about 80% seen once. Input material: peripheral blood. The origin of the receptors is a man aged 80 or over with acute or convalescent COVID-19.

The chain recombines TRBV28 with TRBJ2-1, with TRBD1 matching over 9 bases. The CDR3 length is 16 residues. Germline CDR1 MDHEN, CDR2 SYDVKM. V shed 4 bases, J shed 8 bases, and the junction held 12 bases outside the gene matches. The CDR3 DNA reads as TGTGCCAGCAGTTCAATCGCCGGGACAGGGTCCCATGAGCAGTTCTTC. It is translated as CASSSIAGTGSHEQFF.

The chain employs TRBV6-2 or TRBV6-3 and TRBJ2-3, with D perhaps TRBD2 (6 bases). V lost 2 bases and J lost 11, with 11 bases in between. This CDR3 is built from 12 residues. Germline V CDR1 and CDR2: MNHEY, SVGEGT. This CDR3 reads CASSYQAGLQYF. CDR3 nucleotides: TGTGCCAGCAGTTACCAGGCGGGGCTGCAGTATTTT.

The rearrangement joins TRBV25-1 to TRBJ2-1, with a tentative D call TRBD2 (6 bases). The CDR3 extends over 15 amino acids. The germline V and J ends were trimmed by 6 bases and 0 bases, with 12 bases remaining between them. Germline V gene data show CDR1 as MGHDK and CDR2 as SYGVNS. The CDR3 loop is CASSPQGGSYNEQFF. In DNA form, the CDR3 reads TGTGCCAGCAGCCCTCAGGGAGGCTCCTACAATGAGCAGTTCTTC.

The chain has TRBV5-4 and TRBJ2-6, with TRBD1 identical over 7 bases. Germline-derived CDR1 and CDR2 are SGHNT and YYREEE (reference sequence). CDR3 length equals 18 residues. V shed 4 bases and J 0 bases; nucleotides not matched to a gene: 10. The CDR3 spells CASSNSGQLSSGANVLTF. The CDR3 nucleotides are TGTGCCAGCAGCAACTCGGGACAGCTCAGCTCTGGGGCCAACGTCCTGACTTTC.

V usage is TRBV6-5 and J usage is TRBJ2-3; 7 bases fit TRBD1. The germline V gene has CDR1 MNHEY and CDR2 SVGAGI. The V segment lost 6 bases and the J segment 8 bases; nucleotides outside the gene matches: 8. The CDR3 spans 13 residues. CDR3 coding DNA: TGTGCCAGCAGCCGGGACAGTGGAAGTACGCAGTATTTT. This encodes CASSRDSGSTQYF.

V gene TRBV5-6 combines with J gene TRBJ2-2; D unclear. The length of the CDR3 is 13 residues. Trimming pared 4 bases from V and 3 bases from J, leaving 7 bases between. Germline CDR1 is SGHDT and CDR2 is YYEEEE. CDR3 amino acids: CASSRDDTGELFF. Written as DNA, the CDR3 is TGTGCCAGCAGCCGAGATGACACCGGGGAGCTGTTTTTT.

The DNA of the CDR3 is TGTGCCAGCAGCGAAAGAAAAATCTCCCTTCGGGGGGCGGCCTACGAGCAGTACTTC. Its translation is CASSERKISLRGAAYEQYF. The rearrangement uses TRBV6-2 or TRBV6-3 and TRBJ2-7, with D possibly being TRBD2 (7 bases). Germline loops: CDR1 MNHEY, CDR2 SVGEGT. V lost 6 bases and J lost 2, with 29 bases in between. The CDR3 contains 19 residues.

CDR3 protein: CASSYGVGGPLHF. DNA of the CDR3: TGTGCCAGCAGTTACGGGGTCGGGGGTCCCCTCCACTTT. The V call is TRBV6-2 or TRBV6-3, the J call TRBJ1-6; tentative D call: TRBD1 (5 bases). Germline V gene lookup returns CDR1 MNHEY and CDR2 SVGEGT. Trimming took 2 bases from V and 13 from J, leaving 12 bases between them. This CDR3 has 13 amino acids.

The chain joins TRBV5-1 to TRBJ1-1, with D uncertain. CDR1 and CDR2 (germline): SGHRS, YFSETQ. This CDR3 contains 13 residues. V was cut by 7 bases and J by 0 bases, with 10 bases left in between. CDR3 residues: CASCSGLNTEAFF. The CDR3 DNA reads TGCGCCAGCTGCTCGGGATTGAACACTGAAGCTTTCTTT.

This chain links TRBV19 with TRBJ2-2; D unresolved. This CDR3 has 13 residues. Per germline, CDR1 LNHDA and CDR2 SQIVND (reference sequence). V dropped 8 bases and J dropped 6 bases, with 13 bases sitting between them. Here the CDR3 reads CASETVWAGELFF. As DNA, the CDR3 is TGTGCCAGTGAGACTGTCTGGGCCGGGGAGCTGTTTTTT.

This chain uses TRBV19 with TRBJ1-1, with 8 positions matching TRBD1. The J segment lost 5 bases and the V segment lost 7 bases, leaving 12 bases of the junction unmatched. Germline CDR1 reads LNHDA; CDR2 reads SQIVND (reference sequence). CDR3 length: 15 amino acids. CDR3 amino acids: CASTKEGQAGTEAFF. The DNA of the CDR3 is TGTGCCAGTACAAAAGAGGGACAGGCGGGGACTGAAGCTTTCTTT.

This clone was seen just once. The CDR3 loop is CASSQEGRGHYEQYF. For the CDR3, the DNA is TGTGCCAGCAGCCAAGAAGGCAGGGGACATTACGAGCAGTACTTC. The rearrangement uses TRBV3-1 (or the pseudogene TRBV3-2) and TRBJ2-7; D possibly corresponds to TRBD1 (6 bases). Germline CDR1 is LGHDT and CDR2 is YNNKEL (reference sequence). The CDR3 totals 15 residues. V was clipped by 0 bases and J by 4 bases, with 13 bases between them.

This clone occurred a few times. J is TRBJ1-2 and V is TRBV14, with 12 bases identical to TRBD1. V shed 6 bases and J 6 bases; nucleotides not matched to a gene: 11. Germline V gene sequence: CDR1 SGHDN, CDR2 FVKESK. The length of the CDR3 is 16 residues. The DNA of the CDR3 is TGTGCCAGCAGTCCTTCAGGGACAGGGGGCCTCGATGGCTACACCTTC. Its translation: CASSPSGTGGLDGYTF.

J is TRBJ1-6 and V is TRBV5-8; TRBD1 agrees at 10 bases. The CDR3 loop spans 16 amino acids. CDR1 is SGHTS, CDR2 YDEGEE, per germline. The V gene end was trimmed by 4 bases and the J gene end by 5 bases; junction bases not matched to a gene: 6. The CDR3 DNA reads TGTGCCAGCAGCCCGCGACAGGGGGCGAATAATTCACCCCTCCACTTT. This encodes CASSPRQGANNSPLHF.

The chain carries TRBV5-4 and TRBJ2-1, with 7 bases lining up with TRBD2. CDR1 SGHNT and CDR2 YYREEE come from the germline V gene (reference sequence). The CDR3 is 18 amino acids. Trimming took 0 bases from V and 2 from J; bases not matched to a gene: 11. The CDR3 DNA is TGTGCCAGCAGCTTGGGATATTCTAGCGGTGCAACCTACAATGAGCAGTTCTTC. Translation: CASSLGYSSGATYNEQFF.

The chain carries TRBV6-5 and TRBJ2-5, with 15 positions matching TRBD2. The CDR3 consists of 16 residues. V dropped 4 bases and J dropped 4; count of bases not matched to a gene: 4. Germline V gene data show CDR1 as MNHEY and CDR2 as SVGAGI. The DNA of the CDR3 is TGTGCCAGCAGTTGGACTAGCGGGAGGGGAGGAGAGACCCAGTACTTC. Translating it yields CASSWTSGRGGETQYF.

The CDR3 nucleotides read TGCGCCAGCAGCCAACTACAGGGGGATCAGCCCCAGCATTTT. Encoded protein: CASSQLQGDQPQHF. The chain has TRBV4-3 and TRBJ1-5, with 8 nucleotides matching TRBD1. The CDR3 consists of 14 residues. The J segment lost 5 bases and the V segment lost 2 bases, leaving 2 bases of the junction unmatched. Germline V gene lookup returns CDR1 LGHNA and CDR2 YSLEER.

The chain recombines TRBV28 with TRBJ2-5; 9 nucleotides agree with TRBD1. Germline CDR1 and CDR2: MDHEN and SYDVKM. The CDR3 has 15 amino acids. V lost 5 bases, J lost 0 bases, and 4 bases stayed unmatched. The CDR3 DNA reads as TGTGCCAGCAGTGGCGGGACAGGGCACCAAGAGACCCAGTACTTC. Translating gives CASSGGTGHQETQYF.

This clone has more than one count but fewer than ten. This chain links TRBV27 with TRBJ2-5, with 7 bases identical to TRBD1. Trimming removed 6 bases from V and 2 bases from J; junction bases left unmatched: 6. The CDR3 length is 14 residues. CDR1 and CDR2 from the germline V gene are MNHEY and SMNVEV (reference sequence). Here the CDR3 reads CASSRTGVQETQYF. The CDR3 coding sequence is TGTGCCAGCAGCCGTACAGGGGTACAAGAGACCCAGTACTTC.

This rearrangement joins TRBV21-1 to TRBJ2-3; the table gives TRBD1 as D, unverified against the DNA. TRBV21-1 is designated a pseudogene. CDR3 length: 16 amino acids. CDR3 sequence reads: CASSKVNQDSTDTQYF. The CDR3 coding sequence is TGTGCCAGCAGCAAAGTAAATCAGGATAGCACAGATACGCAGTATTTT.

The V and J genes are TRBV23-1 and TRBJ1-1; D call uncertain. TRBV23-1 is an open reading frame whose function is uncertain. V dropped 3 bases and J dropped 10 bases, with 15 bases sitting between them. The CDR3 spans 13 residues. DNA for the CDR3: TGCGCCAGCAGTCATTTACTTCCCACGGGAGCTTTCTTT. Amino acids: CASSHLLPTGAFF.

The V and J genes are TRBV19 and TRBJ2-2; 9 nucleotides align to TRBD1. V dropped 4 bases and J dropped 6; count of bases not matched to a gene: 3. The CDR3 runs 14 residues. Germline CDR1 reads LNHDA; CDR2 reads SQIVND (reference sequence). This CDR3 is CASSRRQGAGELFF. The CDR3 nucleotides read TGTGCCAGTAGTAGAAGACAGGGGGCCGGGGAGCTGTTTTTT.

The chain is built from TRBV5-1 and TRBJ1-1; perhaps TRBD1 as D (5 bases). V gave up 8 bases and J gave up 1 base, with 15 bases separating them. CDR3 size: 14 residues. CDR1 and CDR2 from the germline V gene are SGHRS and YFSETQ. Here the CDR3 reads CASSLGGWNTEAFF. Written as DNA, the CDR3 is TGCGCCAGTTCCCTTGGGGGGTGGAACACTGAAGCTTTCTTT. The whole variable domain, remainder taken from reference TRBV5-1 and TRBJ1-1, is KAGVTQTPRYLIKTRGQQVTLSCSPISGHRSVSWYQQTPGQGLQFLFEYFSETQRNKGNFPGRFSGRQFSNSRSEMNVSTLELGDSALYLCASSLGGWNTEAFFGQGTRLTVV.

This clone was counted at least ten times. This chain uses TRBV7-9 with TRBJ2-7, with D unclear. CDR3 length: 14 amino acids. In germline, CDR1 is SEHNR, CDR2 FQNEAQ (reference sequence). The V end was cut by 3 bases, the J end by 0 bases, with 9 bases between. CDR3: CASSFSSSSYEQYF. CDR3 DNA: TGTGCCAGCAGCTTCTCCTCGAGCTCCTACGAGCAGTACTTC.

The CDR3 protein is CASSLTDRENYGYTF. The CDR3, as DNA: TGTGCCAGCAGCTTAACGGACAGGGAAAACTATGGCTACACCTTC. The chain joins TRBV7-9 to TRBJ1-2, with 8 bases matching TRBD1. V shed 2 bases and J 2 bases; nucleotides not matched to a gene: 4. Germline V gene sequence: CDR1 SEHNR, CDR2 FQNEAQ (reference sequence). CDR3 length: 15 amino acids.